This TCR beta chain comes out of a study of CD4+ T cells in melanoma. TCRdb's copy holds only in-frame clones and misses some; the assay was immunoSEQ multiplex PCR. Among roughly 12,000 clones, around 66% were seen once, and the ten largest hold 8.9%. Whole-study findings and limits: In melanoma, neoantigen-specific CD4+ T cells reportedly differed in differentiation state. A reported correlation linked neoantigen-specific CD4+ T cells to CD8+, macrophage and B cell function.

CDR1 and CDR2 from the germline V gene are MNHEY and SVGAGI. V was clipped by 5 bases and J by 0 bases, with 11 bases between them. CDR3 length: 15 amino acids. Details on this clone: The antigen remains undetermined.

The material sequenced was cells from a culture (not recorded whether cultured in vitro). The chain links TRBV6-5 to TRBJ1-5; D unclear. The TCR comes from a human donor with melanoma. The DNA of the CDR3 is TGTGCCAGCAGTGCTTCAGCAGATAGCAATCAGCCCCAGCATTTT. Its protein product is CASSASADSNQPQHF.